A single T cell receptor (beta chain) is shown here with its context. Under the authors' procedure: Amplifying reference gene primers gave estimates of nucleated cell counts. Clones were read by immunoSEQ multiplex PCR, and TCRdb kept only the in-frame ones, dropping some. That table is the source of V, J and clone size, and D and trimming were worked out from the DNA. This table has over 200,000 clones, around 86% appearing once. Trimming shortened V by 1 base and J by 8 bases, and 13 bases separated the two germline ends. Germline V lookup: CDR1 SGHRS, CDR2 YFSETQ. The CDR3 runs to 15 residues. This sample is part of a study of blood T cell repertoires in COVID-19. Turning to the study itself: From the United States, Italy and Spain came samples of acute and convalescent COVID-19. T cells, B-cell-depleted T cells, or PBMCs provided the cDNA or gDNA that served as material.

The sequenced sample was peripheral blood. The TCR was taken from a man in his thirties or forties who had recovered from COVID-19. This chain joins TRBV5-1 and TRBJ1-6; D is undetermined. The CDR3, as DNA: TGCGCCAGCAGCTTGAGAGACGGGAGGGATTCACCCCTCCACTTT. It encodes CASSLRDGRDSPLHF.